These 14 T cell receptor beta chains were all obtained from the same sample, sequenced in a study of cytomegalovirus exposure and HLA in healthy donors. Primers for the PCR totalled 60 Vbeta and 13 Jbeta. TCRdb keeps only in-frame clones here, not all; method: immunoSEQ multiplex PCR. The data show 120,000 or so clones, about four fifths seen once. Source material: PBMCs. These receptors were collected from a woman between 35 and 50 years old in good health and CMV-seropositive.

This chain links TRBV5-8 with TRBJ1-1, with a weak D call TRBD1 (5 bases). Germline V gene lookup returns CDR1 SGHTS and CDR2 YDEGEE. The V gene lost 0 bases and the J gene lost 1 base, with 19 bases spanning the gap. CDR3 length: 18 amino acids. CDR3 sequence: CASSLGAQGIRPNTEAFF. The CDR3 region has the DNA TGTGCCAGCAGCTTGGGCGCTCAGGGAATTCGCCCGAACACTGAAGCTTTCTTT.

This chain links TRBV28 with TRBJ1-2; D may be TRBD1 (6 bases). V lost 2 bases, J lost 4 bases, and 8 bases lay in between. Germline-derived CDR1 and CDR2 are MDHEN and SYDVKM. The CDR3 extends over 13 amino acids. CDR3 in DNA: TGTGCCAGCAGTTTACAGGGGATCTATGGCTACACCTTC. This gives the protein CASSLQGIYGYTF.

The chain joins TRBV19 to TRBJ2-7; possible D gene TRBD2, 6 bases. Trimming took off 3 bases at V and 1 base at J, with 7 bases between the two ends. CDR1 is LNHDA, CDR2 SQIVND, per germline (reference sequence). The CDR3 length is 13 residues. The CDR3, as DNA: TGTGCCAGTAGTATCGGGGGATCCTACGAGCAGTACTTC. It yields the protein CASSIGGSYEQYF.

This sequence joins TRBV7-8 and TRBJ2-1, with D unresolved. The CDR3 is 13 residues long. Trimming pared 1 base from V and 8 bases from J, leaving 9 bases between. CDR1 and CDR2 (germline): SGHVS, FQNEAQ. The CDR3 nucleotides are TGTGCCAGCAGCTTAGTCCAGCGAGATGAGCAGTTCTTC. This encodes CASSLVQRDEQFF.

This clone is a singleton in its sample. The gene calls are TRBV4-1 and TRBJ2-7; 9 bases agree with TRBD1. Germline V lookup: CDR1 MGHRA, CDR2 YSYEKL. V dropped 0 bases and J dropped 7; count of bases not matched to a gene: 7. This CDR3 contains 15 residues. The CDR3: CASSQEQGAMREQYF. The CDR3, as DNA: TGCGCCAGCAGCCAAGAACAGGGGGCTATGAGGGAGCAGTACTTC.

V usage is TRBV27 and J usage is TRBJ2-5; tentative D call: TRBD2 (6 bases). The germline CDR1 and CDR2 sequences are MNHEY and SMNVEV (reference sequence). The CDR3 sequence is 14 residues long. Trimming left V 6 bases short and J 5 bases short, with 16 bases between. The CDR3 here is CASRPGDFLETQYF. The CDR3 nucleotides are TGTGCCAGCAGGCCCGGGGACTTCCTGGAGACCCAGTACTTC.

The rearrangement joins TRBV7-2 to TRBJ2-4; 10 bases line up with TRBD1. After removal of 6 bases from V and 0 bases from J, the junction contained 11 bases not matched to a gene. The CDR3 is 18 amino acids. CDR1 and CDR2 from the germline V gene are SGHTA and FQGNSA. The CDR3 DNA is TGTGCCAGCAGTCCATGGACAGGGGGGCCTTTAGCCAAAAACATTCAGTACTTC. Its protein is CASSPWTGGPLAKNIQYF.

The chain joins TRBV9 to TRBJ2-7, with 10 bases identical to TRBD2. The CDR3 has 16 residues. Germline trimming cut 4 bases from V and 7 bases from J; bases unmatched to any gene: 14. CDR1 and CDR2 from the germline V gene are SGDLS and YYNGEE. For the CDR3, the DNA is TGTGCCAGCAGCCACAGTGGGTCTAGCGGGAGAAGTGAGCAGTACTTC. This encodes CASSHSGSSGRSEQYF. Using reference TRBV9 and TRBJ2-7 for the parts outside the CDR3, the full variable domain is DSGVTQTPKHLITATGQRVTLRCSPRSGDLSVYWYQQSLDQGLQFLIQYYNGEERAKGNILERFSAQQFPDLHSELNLSSLELGDSALYFCASSHSGSSGRSEQYFGPGTRLTVT.

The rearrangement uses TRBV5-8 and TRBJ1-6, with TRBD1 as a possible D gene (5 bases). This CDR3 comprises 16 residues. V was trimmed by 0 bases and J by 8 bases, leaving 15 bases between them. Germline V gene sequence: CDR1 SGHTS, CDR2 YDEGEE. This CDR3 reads CASSLAGGFRDSPLHF. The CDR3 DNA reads TGTGCCAGCAGCTTGGCCGGGGGATTTCGTGATTCACCCCTCCACTTT.

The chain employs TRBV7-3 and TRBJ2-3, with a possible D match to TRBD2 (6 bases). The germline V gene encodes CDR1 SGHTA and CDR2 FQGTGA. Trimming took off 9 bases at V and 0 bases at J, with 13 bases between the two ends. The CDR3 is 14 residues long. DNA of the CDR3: TGTGCCAGTTCCGACGCGGGAAGCACAGATACGCAGTATTTT. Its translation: CASSDAGSTDTQYF.

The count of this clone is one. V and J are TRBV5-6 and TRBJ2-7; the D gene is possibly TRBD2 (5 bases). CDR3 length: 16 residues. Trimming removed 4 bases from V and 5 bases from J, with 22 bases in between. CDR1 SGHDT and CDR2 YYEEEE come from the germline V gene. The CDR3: CASSLLGEAGGNEQYF. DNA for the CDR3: TGTGCCAGCAGCCTGCTTGGTGAGGCGGGCGGCAACGAGCAGTACTTC. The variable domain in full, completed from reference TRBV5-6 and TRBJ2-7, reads DAGVTQSPTHLIKTRGQQVTLRCSPKSGHDTVSWYQQALGQGPQFIFQYYEEEERQRGNFPDRFSGHQFPNYSSELNVNALLLGDSALYLCASSLLGEAGGNEQYFGPGTRLTVT.

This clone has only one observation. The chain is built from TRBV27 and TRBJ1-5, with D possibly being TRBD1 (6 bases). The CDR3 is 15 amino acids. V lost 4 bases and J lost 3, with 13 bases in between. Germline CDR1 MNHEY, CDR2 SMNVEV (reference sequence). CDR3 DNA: TGTGCCAGCAGTTCGCACAGGGATCACAATCAGCCCCAGCATTTT. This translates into CASSSHRDHNQPQHF.

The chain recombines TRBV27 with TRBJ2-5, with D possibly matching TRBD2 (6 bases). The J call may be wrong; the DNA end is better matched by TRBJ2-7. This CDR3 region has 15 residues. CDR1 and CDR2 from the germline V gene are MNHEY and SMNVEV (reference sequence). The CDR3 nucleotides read TGTGCCAGCAGTTCAAGACTAGTTTCGCCTTACGAGCAGTACTTC. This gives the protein CASSSRLVSPYEQYF.

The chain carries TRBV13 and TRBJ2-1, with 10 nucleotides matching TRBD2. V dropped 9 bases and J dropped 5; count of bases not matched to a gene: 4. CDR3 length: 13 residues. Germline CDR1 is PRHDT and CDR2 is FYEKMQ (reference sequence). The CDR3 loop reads CASSGRSHNEQFF. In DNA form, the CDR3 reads TGTGCCAGTAGCGGGAGGTCCCACAATGAGCAGTTCTTC.